This T cell receptor beta chain was sequenced for a study of blood T cell repertoires in COVID-19. Measured with immunoSEQ multiplex PCR; TCRdb has only the in-frame clones, and not every one. There are approximately 270,000 clones in the sample; 91% occur only once, and 1.2% lies in the top ten. The V segment lost 2 bases and the J segment 4 bases; nucleotides outside the gene matches: 11. There are 17 residues in the CDR3. Germline loops: CDR1 SGHNT, CDR2 YYREEE (reference sequence). This clone came up once. This TCR came from a human donor in a cohort exposed to, infected with or recovered from COVID-19 (not recorded which). The donor label of this sample is uncertain. The sequenced sample consisted of PBMCs or T cells enriched from blood (not recorded which). V gene TRBV5-4 combines with J gene TRBJ2-5; TRBD2 aligns across 10 bases. This chain's CDR3 is CASSLYRAGGPSETQYF. CDR3 coding DNA: TGTGCCAGCAGCTTATACCGAGCGGGGGGGCCGTCAGAGACCCAGTACTTC.